The present T cell receptor (beta chain) was sequenced within a study of blood T cell repertoires in COVID-19. Across the whole study: Collection of acute and convalescent COVID-19 samples took place in the United States, Italy and Spain.

Those enrolled, adults aged about 18 to 89 years, came from under 25 US areas. A PCR-confirmed or clinician-diagnosed COVID-19 case had contacted exposed participants within 2 weeks of entry. This CDR3 has 11 residues. Germline V gene lookup returns CDR1 GTSNPN and CDR2 SVGIG (reference sequence). The V end lost 8 bases, the J end lost 7 bases, and 11 bases lay between the germline ends. Measured with immunoSEQ multiplex PCR; TCRdb has only the in-frame clones, and not every one. The sample lists roughly 280,000 clones, under 95% occurring once. The chain uses TRBV30 and TRBJ2-2, with a tentative D call TRBD1 (5 bases). The material sequenced was PBMCs or T cells enriched from blood (not recorded which). The sequence came from a man aged 40-49 years who had been exposed to COVID-19. The CDR3 reads CAHRRDGELFF. The CDR3 DNA reads as TGTGCCCACCGCAGGGACGGGGAGCTGTTTTTT. Supplemented by reference TRBV30 and TRBJ2-2, the full variable domain reads SQTIHQWPATLVQPVGSPLSLECTVEGTSNPNLYWYRQAAGRGLQLLFYSVGIGQISSEVPQNLSASRPQDRQFILSSKKLLLSDSGFYLCAHRRDGELFFGEGSRLTVL.